Detailed here is one T cell receptor (beta chain). The data were taken from a study of shared clonotypes between healthy human individuals. Profiled with immunoSEQ multiplex PCR; TCRdb holds only in-frame clones, not every one. The sample consists of fewer than 500,000 clones, roughly 79% of them appearing once. CDR3 length: 14 residues. Trimming removed 5 bases at V and 3 bases at J, with 14 bases between. Germline V CDR1 and CDR2: SEHNR, FQNEAQ (reference sequence). This TCR derives from a woman aged 35 to 49 in good health. Some clones in this sample may be carry-over from other donors' samples. The rearrangement links TRBV7-9 to TRBJ2-7; weak D call: TRBD1 (5 bases). The specimen sequenced was PBMCs. The CDR3, as DNA: TGTGCCAGCAGCCAGGGAACGCACCACTACGAGCAGTACTTC. Protein product: CASSQGTHHYEQYF.